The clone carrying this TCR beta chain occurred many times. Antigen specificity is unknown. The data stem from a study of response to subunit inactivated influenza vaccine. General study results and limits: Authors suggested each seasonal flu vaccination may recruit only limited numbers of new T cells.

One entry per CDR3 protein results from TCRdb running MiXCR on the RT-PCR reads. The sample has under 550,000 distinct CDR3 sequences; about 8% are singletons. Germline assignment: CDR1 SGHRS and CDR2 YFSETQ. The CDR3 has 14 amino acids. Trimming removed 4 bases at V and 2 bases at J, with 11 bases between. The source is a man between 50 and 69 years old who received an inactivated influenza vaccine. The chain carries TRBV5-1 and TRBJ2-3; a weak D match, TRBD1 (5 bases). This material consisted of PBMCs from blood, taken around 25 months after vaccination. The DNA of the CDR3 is TGCGCCAGCAGCGGAAAGGGGTCCACAGATACGCAGTATTTT. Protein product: CASSGKGSTDTQYF.